This T cell receptor (beta chain) appears in the sequencing data of a study of shared clonotypes between healthy human individuals. As defined, naive CD8 cells were CD45RO-negative and positively selected for CCR7, with terminally differentiated effector memory CD45RA+ cells excluded. All the donors were Caucasian adults who lived in Nashville, Tennessee. This clone was seen once. Its antigen is unknown. The assay was run at deep level. The method was immunoSEQ multiplex PCR; TCRdb's version includes in-frame clones alone and lacks a portion of them. The table has approximately 650,000 clones, nearly 97% seen once. This CDR3 is built from 16 residues. The ends lost 6 bases at V and 5 bases at J; junction bases unmatched: 8. In germline, CDR1 is MNHEY, CDR2 SMNVEV (reference sequence). Study findings and constraints: Naive subsets, compared against memory subsets, generally had larger estimated richness values.

This receptor was obtained from a woman aged 25 to 39 in good health. The sample taken for sequencing was naive CD8+ T cells sorted from blood. The chain combines TRBV27 with TRBJ2-5, with 14 bases fitting TRBD2. CDR3 nucleotides: TGTGCCAGCAGCCGACTAGCGGGAGGGCCTAGGGAGACCCAGTACTTC. This translates into CASSRLAGGPRETQYF.